The TCR beta chain described here comes from a study of T cell responses to AZD1222 COVID-19 vaccine. Study-wide results and caveats: Baseline seropositivity occurred in only 5 or 6 AZD1222 recipients. Two AZD1222 administrations were followed by greater Spike-specific TCR breadth and depth. Donor demographics were predominantly white British with a female majority; clonal diversity may be underestimated.

The protocol was immunoSEQ multiplex PCR, while the TCRdb copy is restricted to in-frame clones and leaves out a portion. Of some 100,000 clones in the sample, roughly 84% were seen once. Notes on this clone: The target antigen is unknown.

This CDR3 region has 15 residues. Germline loops: CDR1 MDHEN, CDR2 SYDVKM. The V end lost 2 bases, the J end lost 0 bases, and 9 bases lay between the germline ends. The origin of this receptor is an adult who received the AZD1222 COVID-19 vaccine. The chain is built from TRBV28 and TRBJ2-3; D might be TRBD2 (5 bases). The sequencing used peripheral blood, collected 28 days after the second AZD1222 dose. The CDR3 protein is CASSLEGRSTDTQYF. CDR3 bases: TGTGCCAGCAGTTTAGAGGGCCGGAGCACAGATACGCAGTATTTT.